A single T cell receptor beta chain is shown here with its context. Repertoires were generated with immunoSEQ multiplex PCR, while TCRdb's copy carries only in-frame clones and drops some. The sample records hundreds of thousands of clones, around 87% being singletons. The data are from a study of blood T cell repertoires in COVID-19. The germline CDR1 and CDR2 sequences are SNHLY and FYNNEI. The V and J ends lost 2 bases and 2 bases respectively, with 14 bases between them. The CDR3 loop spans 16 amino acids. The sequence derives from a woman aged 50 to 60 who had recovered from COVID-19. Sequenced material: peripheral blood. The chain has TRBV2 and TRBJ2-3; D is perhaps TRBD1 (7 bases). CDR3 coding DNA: TGTGCCAGCAGTGAACAGGGGGGAGCCCCCACAGATACGCAGTATTTT. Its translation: CASSEQGGAPTDTQYF. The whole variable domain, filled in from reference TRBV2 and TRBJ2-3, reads EPEVTQTPSHQVTQMGQEVILRCVPISNHLYFYWYRQILGQKVEFLVSFYNNEISEKSEIFDDQFSVERPDGSNFTLKIRSTKLEDSAMYFCASSEQGGAPTDTQYFGPGTRLTVL.